Shown below are 15 T cell receptor beta chains from a single sample sequenced in a study of cytomegalovirus exposure and HLA in healthy donors. Primers included in the PCR were 60 Vbeta and 13 Jbeta primers. Sequencing used immunoSEQ multiplex PCR; TCRdb keeps in-frame clones, though not all of them. The sample carries about 77,000 clones, around three quarters recorded once. The sample consisted of PBMCs. The source is a middle-aged man in good health and CMV-seronegative.

This clone was seen just once. The V call is TRBV5-1, the J call TRBJ1-2; D gene uncertain. The germline CDR1 and CDR2 sequences are SGHRS and YFSETQ. This CDR3 has 14 amino acids. The germline V and J ends were trimmed by 0 bases and 4 bases, with 10 bases remaining between them. The CDR3 sequence is CASSLAETIYGYTF. The CDR3 DNA reads TGCGCCAGCAGCTTGGCCGAGACAATCTATGGCTACACCTTC.

The chain combines TRBV13 with TRBJ2-3; D might be TRBD2 (7 bases). Germline CDR1 reads PRHDT; CDR2 reads FYEKMQ (reference sequence). CDR3 length: 14 amino acids. The V end lost 0 bases, the J end lost 8 bases, and 12 bases lay between the germline ends. DNA for the CDR3: TGTGCCAGCAGCTTAGGGGGGGGGCTGTTTACGCAGTATTTT. Amino acid sequence: CASSLGGGLFTQYF.

The rearrangement joins TRBV28 to TRBJ2-5; TRBD2 aligns across 10 bases. The closer fit of TRBJ2-7 to the DNA end suggests the J call may be wrong. The CDR3 has 15 residues. Germline CDR1 and CDR2: MDHEN and SYDVKM. CDR3 in DNA: TGTGCCAGCAGAGATAGCGGGGGGAGTTCCTACGAGCAGTACTTC. Encoded protein: CASRDSGGSSYEQYF.

V gene TRBV10-3 combines with J gene TRBJ1-5; possible D gene TRBD1, 5 bases. The CDR3 contains 15 residues. V was pared by 3 bases and J by 6 bases, with 15 bases between. The germline CDR1 and CDR2 sequences are ENHRY and SYGVKD. As DNA, the CDR3 is TGTGCCATCAGTGACGGGCAGGGCCAGGGTCAGCCCCAGCATTTT. Translating gives CAISDGQGQGQPQHF.

This clone was seen more than once but under ten times. This sample includes further DNA sequences coding for the same CDR3. This rearrangement joins TRBV7-2 to TRBJ1-4; possible D gene TRBD1, 6 bases. CDR1 is SGHTA, CDR2 FQGNSA, per germline. The CDR3 loop spans 14 amino acids. The V and J ends lost 3 bases and 8 bases respectively, with 13 bases between them. CDR3 coding DNA: TGTGCCAGCAGCTTCCAGGGGATTGGCGAAAAACTGTTTTTT. Protein: CASSFQGIGEKLFF.

V and J are TRBV11-2 and TRBJ2-3, with D hard to call. The CDR3 is 13 amino acids. The V gene lost 7 bases and the J gene lost 3 bases, with 11 bases spanning the gap. CDR1 is SGHAT, CDR2 FQNNGV, per germline. The CDR3 protein is CASKFVATDTQYF. CDR3 DNA: TGTGCCAGCAAGTTCGTAGCAACAGATACGCAGTATTTT.

V gene TRBV29-1 combines with J gene TRBJ2-2; 8 bases match TRBD1. The CDR3 covers 13 residues. In germline, CDR1 is SQVTM, CDR2 ANQGSEA. Germline trimming cut 3 bases from V and 5 bases from J; bases unmatched to any gene: 2. The CDR3 DNA follows: TGCAGCGTTGACAGGGGGCATACCGGGGAGCTGTTTTTT. Encoded protein: CSVDRGHTGELFF.

The chain joins TRBV19 to TRBJ2-3, with TRBD2 matching 7 bases. V lost 3 bases, J lost 11 bases, and 11 bases stayed unmatched. There are 14 residues in the CDR3. Germline V gene data show CDR1 as LNHDA and CDR2 as SQIVND (reference sequence). In nucleotides, the CDR3 is TGTGCCAGTAGTATCGGGCAGGGCCCGGGAGGGCAGTATTTT. It codes for CASSIGQGPGGQYF.

This clone was seen a few times. J is TRBJ2-3 and V is TRBV6-1, with TRBD2 matching 10 bases. Losses at the gene ends were 6 bases for V and 4 bases for J; bases not matched to a gene: 7. This CDR3 is 15 amino acids long. Germline values: CDR1 MNHNS, CDR2 SASEGT. CDR3 loop: CASRPSGGAPDTQYF. The CDR3 DNA sequence: TGTGCCAGCAGACCTAGCGGGGGCGCCCCAGATACGCAGTATTTT.

V and J are TRBV4-2 and TRBJ1-1; 7 bases fit TRBD1. Losses at the gene ends were 3 bases for V and 2 bases for J; bases not matched to a gene: 9. CDR1 is LGHNA, CDR2 YNFKEQ, per germline. The CDR3 is made up of 16 amino acids. The CDR3 sequence: CASSHRPGQRNTEAFF. The CDR3 DNA follows: TGTGCCAGCAGCCACCGACCGGGACAGCGAAACACTGAAGCTTTCTTT.

The V call is TRBV6-5, the J call TRBJ2-1, with TRBD2 matching over 14 bases. The CDR3 sequence is 15 residues long. CDR1 is MNHEY and CDR2 is SVGAGI in the germline V gene. V trimming: 4 bases; J trimming: 9 bases; junction bases outside the gene matches: 5. The CDR3 nucleotides read TGTGCCAGCAGTTCGGGACTAGCGGGGGTTAGTGAGCAGTTCTTC. Its protein product is CASSSGLAGVSEQFF.

As regards this clone: Relative to the germline gene, one junction end is altered; a read error may explain this. The V and J genes are TRBV2 and TRBJ2-7; TRBD1 matches 10 bases. This CDR3 has 13 residues. Germline lookup yields CDR1 SNHLY and CDR2 FYNNEI. The CDR3 loop is CTSSEGQGNEQYF. The CDR3 nucleotides read TGTACCAGCAGCGAGGGACAGGGGAACGAGCAGTACTTC.

This clone was found a few times. The V and J genes are TRBV4-1 and TRBJ1-3, with a possible D match to TRBD1 (6 bases). The CDR3 is made up of 15 amino acids. Trimming cost V 8 bases and J 4 bases, with 18 bases left between them. Germline V CDR1 and CDR2: MGHRA, YSYEKL. CDR3 in amino acids: CASGPGGGLGNTIYF. CDR3 DNA sequence: TGCGCCAGCGGCCCCGGGGGGGGCTTGGGAAACACCATATATTTT.

The chain is built from TRBV5-6 and TRBJ1-1, with D perhaps TRBD1 (5 bases). V was cut by 0 bases and J by 7 bases, with 10 bases left in between. Germline CDR1 reads SGHDT; CDR2 reads YYEEEE. The CDR3 is 13 amino acids. Written as DNA, the CDR3 is TGTGCCAGCAGCTTGGCAGGGAGGGATGAAGCTTTCTTT. This encodes CASSLAGRDEAFF. Based on the CDR3 plus reference TRBV5-6 and TRBJ1-1, the full variable domain is DAGVTQSPTHLIKTRGQQVTLRCSPKSGHDTVSWYQQALGQGPQFIFQYYEEEERQRGNFPDRFSGHQFPNYSSELNVNALLLGDSALYLCASSLAGRDEAFFGQGTRLTVV.

This clone has more than one count but fewer than ten. The V gene is TRBV7-9, the J gene TRBJ1-1; D possibly corresponds to TRBD1 (6 bases). CDR1 and CDR2 (germline): SEHNR, FQNEAQ (reference sequence). Trimming pared 7 bases from V and 1 base from J, leaving 13 bases between. CDR3 length equals 14 residues. The CDR3: CASKPGHSNTEAFF. In DNA form, the CDR3 reads TGTGCCAGCAAACCGGGACATTCGAACACTGAAGCTTTCTTT.